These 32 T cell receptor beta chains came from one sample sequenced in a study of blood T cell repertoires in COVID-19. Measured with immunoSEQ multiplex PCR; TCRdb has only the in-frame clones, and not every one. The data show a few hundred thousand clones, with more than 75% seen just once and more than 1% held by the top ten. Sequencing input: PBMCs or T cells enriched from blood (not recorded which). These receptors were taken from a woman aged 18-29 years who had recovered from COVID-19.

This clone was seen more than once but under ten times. CDR3 protein: CASSQDSRTGRVYNYGYTF. DNA for the CDR3: TGCGCCAGCAGCCAAGATTCCCGGACAGGGAGGGTCTATAACTATGGCTACACCTTC. The chain uses TRBV4-1 and TRBJ1-2, with 8 bases that match TRBD1. The CDR3 sequence is 19 residues long. Germline CDR1 and CDR2: MGHRA and YSYEKL. The trim removed 0 bases at V and 1 base at J, leaving 13 bases unmatched.

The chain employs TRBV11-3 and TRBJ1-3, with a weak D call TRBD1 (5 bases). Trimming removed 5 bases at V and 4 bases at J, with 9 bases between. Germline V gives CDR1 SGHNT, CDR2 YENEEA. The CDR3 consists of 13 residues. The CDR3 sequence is CASSPDKGNTIYF. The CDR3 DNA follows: TGTGCCAGCAGCCCGGACAAGGGAAACACCATATATTTT.

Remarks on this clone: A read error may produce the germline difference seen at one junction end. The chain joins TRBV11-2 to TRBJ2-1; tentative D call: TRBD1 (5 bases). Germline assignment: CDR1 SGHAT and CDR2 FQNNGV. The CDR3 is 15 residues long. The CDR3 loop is CASSEMWGSHNEQFF. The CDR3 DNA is TGTGCCAGCAGCGAAATGTGGGGCTCCCACAATGAGCAGTTCTTC.

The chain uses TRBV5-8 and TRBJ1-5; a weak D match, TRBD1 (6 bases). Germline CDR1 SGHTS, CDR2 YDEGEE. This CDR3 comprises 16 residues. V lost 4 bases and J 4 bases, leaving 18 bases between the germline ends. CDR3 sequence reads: CASSLNRVLGNQPQHF. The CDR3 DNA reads TGTGCCAGCAGCCTCAACAGGGTCTTGGGGAATCAGCCCCAGCATTTT. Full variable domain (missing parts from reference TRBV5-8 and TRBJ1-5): EAGVTQSPTHLIKTRGQQATLRCSPISGHTSVYWYQQALGLGLQFLLWYDEGEERNRGNFPPRFSGRQFPNYSSELNVNALELEDSALYLCASSLNRVLGNQPQHFGDGTRLSIL.

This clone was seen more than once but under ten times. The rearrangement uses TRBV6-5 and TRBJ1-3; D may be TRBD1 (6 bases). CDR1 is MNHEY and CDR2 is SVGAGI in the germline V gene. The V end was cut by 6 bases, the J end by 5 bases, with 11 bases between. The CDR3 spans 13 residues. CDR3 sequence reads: CASSPQGRNTIYF. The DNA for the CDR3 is TGTGCCAGCAGCCCACAGGGACGAAACACCATATATTTT.

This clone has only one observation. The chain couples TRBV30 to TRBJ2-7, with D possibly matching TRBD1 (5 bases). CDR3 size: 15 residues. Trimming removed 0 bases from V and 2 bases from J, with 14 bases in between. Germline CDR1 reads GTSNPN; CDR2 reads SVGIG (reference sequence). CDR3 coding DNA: TGTGCCTGGAGTGTACGCGGAAAAGGGGCCTACGAGCAGTACTTC. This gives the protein CAWSVRGKGAYEQYF.

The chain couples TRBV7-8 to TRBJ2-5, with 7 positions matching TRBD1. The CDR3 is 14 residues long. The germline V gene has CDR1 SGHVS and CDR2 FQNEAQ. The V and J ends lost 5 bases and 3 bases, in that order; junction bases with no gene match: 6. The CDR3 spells CASSLLQGEETQYF. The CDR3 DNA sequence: TGTGCCAGCAGCCTACTCCAGGGGGAAGAGACCCAGTACTTC. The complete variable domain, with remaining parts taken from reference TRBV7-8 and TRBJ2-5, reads GAGVSQSPRYKVAKRGQDVALRCDPISGHVSLFWYQQALGQGPEFLTYFQNEAQLDKSGLPSDRFFAERPEGSVSTLKIQRTQQEDSAVYLCASSLLQGEETQYFGPGTRLLVL.

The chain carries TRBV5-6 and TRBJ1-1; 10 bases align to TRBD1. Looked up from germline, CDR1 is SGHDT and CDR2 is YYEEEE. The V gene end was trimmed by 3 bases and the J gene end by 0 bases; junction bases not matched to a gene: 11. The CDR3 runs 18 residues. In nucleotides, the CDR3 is TGTGCCAGCAGCTGGGGACAGGGGCGTCTATCTATGAACACTGAAGCTTTCTTT. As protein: CASSWGQGRLSMNTEAFF.

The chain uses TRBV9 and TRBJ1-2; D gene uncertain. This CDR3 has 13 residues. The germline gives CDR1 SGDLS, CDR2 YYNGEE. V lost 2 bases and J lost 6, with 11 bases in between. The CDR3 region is CASSVRLVDGYTF. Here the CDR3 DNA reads TGTGCCAGCAGCGTCCGTCTTGTCGATGGCTACACCTTC. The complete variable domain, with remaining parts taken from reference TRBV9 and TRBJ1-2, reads DSGVTQTPKHLITATGQRVTLRCSPRSGDLSVYWYQQSLDQGLQFLIQYYNGEERAKGNILERFSAQQFPDLHSELNLSSLELGDSALYFCASSVRLVDGYTFGSGTRLTVV.

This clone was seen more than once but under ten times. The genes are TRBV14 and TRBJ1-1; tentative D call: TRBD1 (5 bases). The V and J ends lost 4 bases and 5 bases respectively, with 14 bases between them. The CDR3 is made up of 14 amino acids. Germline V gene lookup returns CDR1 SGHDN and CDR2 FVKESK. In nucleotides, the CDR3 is TGTGCCAGCAGCCTCCGAGTGCAGGGTACTGAAGCTTTCTTT. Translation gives CASSLRVQGTEAFF.

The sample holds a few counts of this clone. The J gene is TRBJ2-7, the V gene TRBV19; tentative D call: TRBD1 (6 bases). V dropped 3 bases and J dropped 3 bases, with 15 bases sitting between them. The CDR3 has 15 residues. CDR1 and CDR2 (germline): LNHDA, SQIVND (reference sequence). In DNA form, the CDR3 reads TGTGCCAGTAGTATCGTAGCCAGGGGAATCTACGAGCAGTACTTC. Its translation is CASSIVARGIYEQYF.

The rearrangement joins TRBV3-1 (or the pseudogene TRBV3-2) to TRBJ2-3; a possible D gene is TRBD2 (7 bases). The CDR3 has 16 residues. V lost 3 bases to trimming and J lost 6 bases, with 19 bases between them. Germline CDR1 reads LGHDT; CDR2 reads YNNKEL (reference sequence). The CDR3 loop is CASSQGLGGASDTQYF. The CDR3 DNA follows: TGTGCCAGCAGCCAGGGTCTGGGGGGGGCATCCGATACGCAGTATTTT.

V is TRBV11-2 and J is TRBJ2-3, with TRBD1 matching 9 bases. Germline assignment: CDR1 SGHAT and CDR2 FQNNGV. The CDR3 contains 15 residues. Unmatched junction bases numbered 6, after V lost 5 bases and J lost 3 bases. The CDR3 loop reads CASSTGTGLTDTQYF. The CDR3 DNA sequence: TGTGCCAGCAGCACCGGGACAGGGCTAACAGATACGCAGTATTTT.

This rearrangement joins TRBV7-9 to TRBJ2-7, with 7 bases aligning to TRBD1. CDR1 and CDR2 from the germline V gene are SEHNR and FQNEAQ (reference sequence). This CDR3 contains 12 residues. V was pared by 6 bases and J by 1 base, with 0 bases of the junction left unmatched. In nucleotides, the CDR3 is TGTGCCAGCAGGGACAGGTCCTACGAGCAGTACTTC. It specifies CASRDRSYEQYF.

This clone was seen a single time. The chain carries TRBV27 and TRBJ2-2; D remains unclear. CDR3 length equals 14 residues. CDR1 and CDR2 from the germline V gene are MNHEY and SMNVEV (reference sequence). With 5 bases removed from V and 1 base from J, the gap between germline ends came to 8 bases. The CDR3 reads CASSLPGNTGELFF. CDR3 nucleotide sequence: TGTGCCAGCAGTCTCCCCGGGAACACCGGGGAGCTGTTTTTT.

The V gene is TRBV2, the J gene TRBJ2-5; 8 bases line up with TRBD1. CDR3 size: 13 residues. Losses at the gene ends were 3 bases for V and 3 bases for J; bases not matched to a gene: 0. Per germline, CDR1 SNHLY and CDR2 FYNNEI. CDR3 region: CASSEDREETQYF. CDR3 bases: TGTGCCAGCAGTGAGGACAGGGAAGAGACCCAGTACTTC.

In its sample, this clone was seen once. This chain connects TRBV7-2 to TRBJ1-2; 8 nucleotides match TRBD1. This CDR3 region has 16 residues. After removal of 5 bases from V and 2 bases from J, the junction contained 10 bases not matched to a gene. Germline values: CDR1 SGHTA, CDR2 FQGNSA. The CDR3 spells CASSLGITGGNYGYTF. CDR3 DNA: TGTGCCAGCAGCCTAGGGATAACAGGGGGGAACTATGGCTACACCTTC.

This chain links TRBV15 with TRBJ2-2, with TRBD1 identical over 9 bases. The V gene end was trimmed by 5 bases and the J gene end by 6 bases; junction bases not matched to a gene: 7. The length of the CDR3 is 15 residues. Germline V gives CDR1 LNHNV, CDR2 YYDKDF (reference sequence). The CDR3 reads CATSGGQGWAGELFF. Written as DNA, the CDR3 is TGTGCCACCAGCGGAGGACAGGGGTGGGCCGGGGAGCTGTTTTTT.

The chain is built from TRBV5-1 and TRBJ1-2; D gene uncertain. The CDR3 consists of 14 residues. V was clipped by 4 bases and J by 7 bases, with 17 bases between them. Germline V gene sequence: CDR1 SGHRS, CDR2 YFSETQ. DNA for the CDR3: TGCGCCAGCAGCCCCGTACGAGGGCCGGTTGGCTACACCTTC. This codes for CASSPVRGPVGYTF. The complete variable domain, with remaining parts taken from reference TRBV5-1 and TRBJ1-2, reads KAGVTQTPRYLIKTRGQQVTLSCSPISGHRSVSWYQQTPGQGLQFLFEYFSETQRNKGNFPGRFSGRQFSNSRSEMNVSTLELGDSALYLCASSPVRGPVGYTFGSGTRLTVV.

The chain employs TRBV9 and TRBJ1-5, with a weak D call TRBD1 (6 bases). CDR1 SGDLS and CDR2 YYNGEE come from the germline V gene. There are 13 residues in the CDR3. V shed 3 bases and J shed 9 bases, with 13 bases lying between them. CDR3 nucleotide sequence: TGTGCCAGCAGCGGTGAAAGGGGGGGGCCCCAGCATTTT. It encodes CASSGERGGPQHF. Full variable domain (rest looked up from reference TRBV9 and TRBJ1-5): DSGVTQTPKHLITATGQRVTLRCSPRSGDLSVYWYQQSLDQGLQFLIQYYNGEERAKGNILERFSAQQFPDLHSELNLSSLELGDSALYFCASSGERGGPQHFGDGTRLSIL.

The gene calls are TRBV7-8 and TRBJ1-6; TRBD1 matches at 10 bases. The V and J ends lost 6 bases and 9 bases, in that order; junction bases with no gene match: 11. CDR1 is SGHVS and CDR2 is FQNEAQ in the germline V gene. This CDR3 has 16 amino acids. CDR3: CASSRGQGEFSSPLHF. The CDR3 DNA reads TGTGCCAGCAGTAGAGGACAGGGGGAGTTCAGTTCACCCCTCCACTTT.

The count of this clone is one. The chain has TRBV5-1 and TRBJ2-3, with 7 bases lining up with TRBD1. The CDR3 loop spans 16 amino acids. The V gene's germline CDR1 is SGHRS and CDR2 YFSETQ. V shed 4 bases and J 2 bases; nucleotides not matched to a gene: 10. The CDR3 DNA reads TGCGCCAGCAGCCCTTTAGGGGACAGAAACACAGATACGCAGTATTTT. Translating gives CASSPLGDRNTDTQYF.

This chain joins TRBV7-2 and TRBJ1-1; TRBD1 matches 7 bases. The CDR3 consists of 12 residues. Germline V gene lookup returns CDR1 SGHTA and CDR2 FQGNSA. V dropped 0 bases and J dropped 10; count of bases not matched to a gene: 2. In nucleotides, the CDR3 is TGTGCCAGCAGCTTAGCGACAGGGAGAGCTTTCTTT. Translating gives CASSLATGRAFF.

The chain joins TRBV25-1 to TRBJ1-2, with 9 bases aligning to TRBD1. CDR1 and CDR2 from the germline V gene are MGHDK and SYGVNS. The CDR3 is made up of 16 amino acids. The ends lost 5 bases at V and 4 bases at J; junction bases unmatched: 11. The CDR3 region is CASSRNRGPWGYGYTF. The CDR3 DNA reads TGTGCCAGCAGTAGAAACAGGGGGCCCTGGGGCTATGGCTACACCTTC.

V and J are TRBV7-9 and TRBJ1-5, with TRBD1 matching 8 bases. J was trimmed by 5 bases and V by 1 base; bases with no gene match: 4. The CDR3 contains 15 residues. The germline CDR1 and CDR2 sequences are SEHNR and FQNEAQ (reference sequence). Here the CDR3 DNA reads TGTGCCAGCAGCTTAGGGACAGGGTTAGATCAGCCCCAGCATTTT. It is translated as CASSLGTGLDQPQHF.

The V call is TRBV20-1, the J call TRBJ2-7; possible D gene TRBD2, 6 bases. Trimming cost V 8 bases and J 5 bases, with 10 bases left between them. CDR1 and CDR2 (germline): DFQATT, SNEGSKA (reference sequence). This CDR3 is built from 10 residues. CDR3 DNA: TGCAGTTGGTGGGGGGACGAGCAGTACTTC. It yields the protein CSWWGDEQYF.

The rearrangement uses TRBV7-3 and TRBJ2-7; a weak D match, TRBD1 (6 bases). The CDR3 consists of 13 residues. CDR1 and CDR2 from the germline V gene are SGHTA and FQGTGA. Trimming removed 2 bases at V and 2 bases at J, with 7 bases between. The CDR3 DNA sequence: TGTGCCAGCAGCTTAGGGGACACCTACGAGCAGTACTTC. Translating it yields CASSLGDTYEQYF.

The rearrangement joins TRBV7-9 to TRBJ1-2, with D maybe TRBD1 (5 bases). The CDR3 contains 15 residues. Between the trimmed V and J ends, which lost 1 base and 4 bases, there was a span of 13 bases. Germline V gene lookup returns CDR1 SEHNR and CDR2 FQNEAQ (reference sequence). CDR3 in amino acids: CASSLGTGEAYGYTF. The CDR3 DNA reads TGTGCCAGCAGCTTAGGGACGGGGGAGGCCTATGGCTACACCTTC.

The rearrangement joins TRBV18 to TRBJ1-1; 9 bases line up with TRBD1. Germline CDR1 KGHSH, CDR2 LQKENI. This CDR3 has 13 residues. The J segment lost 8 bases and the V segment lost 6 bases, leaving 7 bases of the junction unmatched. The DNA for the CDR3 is TGTGCCAGCTCCCTCTCTACAGGGGGCGAAGCTTTCTTT. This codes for CASSLSTGGEAFF.

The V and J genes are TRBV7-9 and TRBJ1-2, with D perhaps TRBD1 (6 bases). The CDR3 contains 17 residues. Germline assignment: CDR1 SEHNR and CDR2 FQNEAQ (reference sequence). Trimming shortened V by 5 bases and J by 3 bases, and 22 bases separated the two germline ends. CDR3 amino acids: CASSAYRDPIFHYGYTF. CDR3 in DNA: TGTGCCAGCAGCGCTTACAGGGACCCAATATTCCACTATGGCTACACCTTC.

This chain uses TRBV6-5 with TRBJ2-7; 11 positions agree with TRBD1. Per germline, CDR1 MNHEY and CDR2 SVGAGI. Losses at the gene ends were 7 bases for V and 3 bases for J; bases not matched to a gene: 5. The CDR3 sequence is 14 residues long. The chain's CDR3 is CASKAGTGGYEQYF. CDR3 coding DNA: TGTGCCAGCAAGGCAGGGACAGGGGGCTACGAGCAGTACTTC.

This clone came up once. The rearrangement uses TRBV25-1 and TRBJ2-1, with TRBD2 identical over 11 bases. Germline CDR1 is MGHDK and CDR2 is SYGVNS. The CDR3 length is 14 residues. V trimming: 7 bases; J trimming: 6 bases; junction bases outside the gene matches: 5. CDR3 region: CASTLAGGFNEQFF. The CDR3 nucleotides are TGTGCCAGCACCCTAGCGGGGGGCTTCAATGAGCAGTTCTTC. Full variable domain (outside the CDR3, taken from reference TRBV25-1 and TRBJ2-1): EADIYQTPRYLVIGTGKKITLECSQTMGHDKMYWYQQDPGMELHLIHYSYGVNSTEKGDLSSESTVSRIRTEHFPLTLESARPSHTSQYLCASTLAGGFNEQFFGPGTRLTVL.